The 7 T cell receptor beta chains below come from one sample, sequenced in a study of cytomegalovirus exposure and HLA in healthy donors. Use of 60 Vbeta and 13 Jbeta primers characterized the PCR. Clones were sequenced by immunoSEQ multiplex PCR, and TCRdb holds only the in-frame ones, with some missing. Among under 200,000 clones, 65% to 80% were seen once, and the ten largest hold approximately 2.4%. The specimen sequenced was PBMCs. The receptors derive from a woman aged 40-49 years in good health and CMV-seropositive.

The chain links TRBV5-8 to TRBJ2-1; TRBD2 is a possible D gene (7 bases). CDR1 SGHTS and CDR2 YDEGEE come from the germline V gene. The ends were cut back, 6 bases at V and 0 bases at J, with 25 bases in the middle. The CDR3 is 19 residues long. This chain's CDR3 is CASNWGTGGRVASYNEQFF. CDR3 DNA sequence: TGTGCCAGCAACTGGGGGACCGGGGGGCGCGTTGCCTCCTACAATGAGCAGTTCTTC.

The chain has TRBV28 and TRBJ1-2; TRBD1 aligns across 9 bases. The germline V gene has CDR1 MDHEN and CDR2 SYDVKM. The CDR3 is 14 residues long. The V segment lost 6 bases and the J segment 4 bases; nucleotides outside the gene matches: 6. The CDR3 DNA sequence: TGTGCCAGCAGCCCTGGACAGGGGATCTATGGCTACACCTTC. Translated: CASSPGQGIYGYTF.

The rearrangement uses TRBV6-1 and TRBJ2-1, with 9 positions matching TRBD1. V shed 7 bases, J shed 2 bases, and the junction held 3 bases outside the gene matches. This CDR3 comprises 14 residues. The V gene's germline CDR1 is MNHNS and CDR2 SASEGT. The CDR3 DNA sequence: TGTGCCAGCAACAGGGGGCCCCCCTACAATGAGCAGTTCTTC. It is translated as CASNRGPPYNEQFF.

For this clone: At the DNA level, this CDR3 is encoded by other sequences in the same sample as well. The V and J genes are TRBV7-2 and TRBJ1-1; 9 bases line up with TRBD1. The junction had 3 bases not matched to a gene; V was cut back by 6 bases and J by 4 bases. The CDR3 has 13 residues. Germline-derived CDR1 and CDR2 are SGHTA and FQGNSA. The CDR3 sequence is CASSSQGATEAFF. CDR3 bases: TGTGCCAGCAGTTCACAGGGGGCCACTGAAGCTTTCTTT.

This clone was counted once. J is TRBJ1-4 and V is TRBV6-6, with 7 positions matching TRBD1. This CDR3 region has 14 residues. CDR1 MNHNY and CDR2 SVGAGI come from the germline V gene (reference sequence). V was clipped by 5 bases and J by 5 bases; unmatched bases: 5. The CDR3 reads CASSKTGWNEKLFF. CDR3 DNA sequence: TGTGCCAGCAGTAAGACAGGGTGGAATGAAAAACTGTTTTTT.

This clone appeared a single time. The chain joins TRBV28 to TRBJ1-5; D ambiguous. The CDR3 extends over 13 amino acids. Trimming shortened V by 7 bases and J by 4 bases, and 11 bases separated the two germline ends. Germline CDR1 reads MDHEN; CDR2 reads SYDVKM. For the CDR3, the DNA is TGTGCCAGCAAGAGAACAGTAAATCAGCCCCAGCATTTT. It yields the protein CASKRTVNQPQHF.

The CDR3 coding sequence is TGTGCCAGCAGTCCCTCGGATCGGGGGAGGAACACTGAAGCTTTCTTT. It is translated as CASSPSDRGRNTEAFF. This sequence joins TRBV28 and TRBJ1-1; a possible D gene is TRBD1 (5 bases). V dropped 5 bases and J dropped 1 base, with 17 bases sitting between them. CDR1 is MDHEN and CDR2 is SYDVKM in the germline V gene. This CDR3 spans 16 amino acids.